The 2 T cell receptor beta chains reported below all come from one sample, sequenced in a study of cytomegalovirus exposure and HLA in healthy donors. The PCR made use of 60 Vbeta and 13 Jbeta primers. The protocol was immunoSEQ multiplex PCR, while the TCRdb copy is restricted to in-frame clones and leaves out a portion. In the table there are 120,000 or so clones, about 11% of which are singletons. The sample was PBMCs. The receptor source for this set is a woman under 30 in good health and CMV-seropositive.

This clone was counted between two and nine times. This rearrangement joins TRBV4-2 to TRBJ1-5; tentative D call: TRBD1 (6 bases). CDR1 is LGHNA and CDR2 is YNFKEQ in the germline V gene. This CDR3 region has 15 residues. Trimming removed 0 bases at V and 4 bases at J, with 10 bases between. This CDR3 reads CASSQEVGGNQPQHF. CDR3 DNA: TGTGCCAGCAGCCAAGAAGTAGGGGGAAATCAGCCCCAGCATTTT.

The chain combines TRBV28 with TRBJ1-5; a weak D match, TRBD1 (5 bases). Germline-derived CDR1 and CDR2 are MDHEN and SYDVKM. Trimming took off 3 bases at V and 0 bases at J, with 12 bases between the two ends. This CDR3 contains 16 residues. CDR3 coding DNA: TGTGCCAGCAGTTTTAGAGACAGATATAGCAATCAGCCCCAGCATTTT. Encoded protein: CASSFRDRYSNQPQHF. The whole variable domain, filled in from reference TRBV28 and TRBJ1-5, reads DVKVTQSSRYLVKRTGEKVFLECVQDMDHENMFWYRQDPGLGLRLIYFSYDVKMKEKGDIPEGYSVSREKKERFSLILESASTNQTSMYLCASSFRDRYSNQPQHFGDGTRLSIL.